The following is a T cell receptor (beta chain) sequence with its context. Time point specified: pre-treatment sample, taken before nivolumab and TIL therapy. This sample was included in a study of TIL therapy for anti-PD-1-resistant metastatic lung cancer. Study details: Several tumors were EGFR-mutant and two were ALK-rearranged.

Sequencing used immunoSEQ v3. Sequencing was performed with immunoSEQ multiplex PCR; in TCRdb, only in-frame clones are kept and a portion is missing. In the table there are 50,000 to 70,000 clones, about 69% of which are singletons. The V and J ends lost 0 bases and 6 bases respectively, with 18 bases between them. Germline loops: CDR1 SGHKS, CDR2 YYEKEE (reference sequence). This CDR3 spans 16 amino acids. The chain employs TRBV5-5 and TRBJ1-1; D gene ambiguous. This clonotype originated in a person aged 25-80 years with non-small cell lung cancer. The sample consisted of blood, taken at baseline. CDR3 loop: CASSLASRTLAAEAFF. The CDR3, as DNA: TGTGCCAGCAGCTTGGCCTCTAGGACGCTCGCGGCTGAAGCTTTCTTT.